The present T cell receptor (beta chain) was sequenced within a study of human thymus T cells. As concerns this clone: Its specificity is not known.

Overall study results and limits: Related studies found that unrelated individuals share highly overlapping thymic repertoires.

Using immunoSEQ multiplex PCR, the repertoire was profiled, and TCRdb retains in-frame clones only, with some absent. The sample lists roughly 120,000 clones; more than 90% were seen once. CDR1 SGHKS and CDR2 YYEKEE come from the germline V gene (reference sequence). This CDR3 comprises 13 residues. The ends lost 4 bases at V and 6 bases at J; junction bases unmatched: 6. It was from resections taken during corrective heart surgery that the thymus tissue came. The source is a boy younger than two with a congenital heart defect but otherwise immunologically healthy. The sequenced material came from thymus tissue. This chain uses TRBV5-5 with TRBJ2-7; 8 positions match TRBD1. Here the CDR3 DNA reads TGTGCCAGCAGCCGTGACAGGGGAGGCGAGCAGTACTTC. Translation gives CASSRDRGGEQYF.